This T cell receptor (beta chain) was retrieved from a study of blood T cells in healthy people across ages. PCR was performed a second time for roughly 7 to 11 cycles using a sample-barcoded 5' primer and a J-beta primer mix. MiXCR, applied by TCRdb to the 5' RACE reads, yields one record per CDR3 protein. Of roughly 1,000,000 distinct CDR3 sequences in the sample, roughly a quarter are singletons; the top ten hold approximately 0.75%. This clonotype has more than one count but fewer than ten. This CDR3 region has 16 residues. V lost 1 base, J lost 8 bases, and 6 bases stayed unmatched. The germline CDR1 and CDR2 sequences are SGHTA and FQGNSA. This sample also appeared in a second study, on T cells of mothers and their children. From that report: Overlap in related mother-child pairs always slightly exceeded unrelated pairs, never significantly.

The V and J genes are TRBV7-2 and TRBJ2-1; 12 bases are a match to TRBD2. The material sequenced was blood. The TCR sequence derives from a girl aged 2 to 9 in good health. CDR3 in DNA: TGTGCCAGCAGCTTAGGCCTAGCGGGGGGGAGGGATGAGCAGTTCTTC. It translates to CASSLGLAGGRDEQFF.